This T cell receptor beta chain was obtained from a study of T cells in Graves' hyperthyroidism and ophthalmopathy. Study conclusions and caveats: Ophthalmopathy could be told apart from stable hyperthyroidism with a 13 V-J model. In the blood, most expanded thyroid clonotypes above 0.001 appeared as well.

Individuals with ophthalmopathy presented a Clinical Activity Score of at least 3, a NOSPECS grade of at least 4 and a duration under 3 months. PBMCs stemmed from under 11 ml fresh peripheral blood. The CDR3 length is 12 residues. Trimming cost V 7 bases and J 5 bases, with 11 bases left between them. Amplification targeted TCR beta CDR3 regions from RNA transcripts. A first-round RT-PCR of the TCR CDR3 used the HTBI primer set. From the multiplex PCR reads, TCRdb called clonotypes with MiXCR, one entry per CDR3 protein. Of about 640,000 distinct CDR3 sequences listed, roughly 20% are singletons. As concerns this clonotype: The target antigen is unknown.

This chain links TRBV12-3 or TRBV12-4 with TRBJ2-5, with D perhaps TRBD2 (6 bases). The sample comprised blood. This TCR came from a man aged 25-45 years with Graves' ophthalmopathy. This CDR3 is CASTGSMETQYF. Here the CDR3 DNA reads TGTGCCAGCACCGGGAGTATGGAGACCCAGTACTTC.